The 32 T cell receptor beta chains reported below all come from one sample, sequenced in a study of spatial heterogeneity in lung cancer. Time point in this sample: sample taken at primary tumor resection. Unsorted whole RNA of tumor, nontumor lung or frozen PBMC was sequenced. Each CDR3 protein gets one entry after TCRdb re-called the 5' RACE reads with MiXCR. This sample has some 11,000 distinct CDR3 sequences; around 4% occur once, and the top ten carry around 7.6%. Sequencing was performed on normal lung tissue next to the tumor, taken at surgery. The receptors here all came from a male donor with early-stage non-small cell lung cancer.

This clonotype was counted ten times or more. This beta chain appears as a stray read in a library generated for alpha chains; its size is not informative. The genes are TRBV6-2 or TRBV6-3 and TRBJ1-2; D perhaps matches TRBD1 (6 bases). Trimming took 5 bases from V and 0 from J, leaving 19 bases between them. The CDR3 runs to 17 residues. Germline assignment: CDR1 MNHEY and CDR2 SVGEGT. The CDR3 DNA sequence: TGTGCCAGCAGTCCCTGGACAGCCCGGCCGACTAACTATGGCTACACCTTC. Amino acids: CASSPWTARPTNYGYTF.

This clonotype counts as medium-sized (0.01 to 0.1%). Within a library made for alpha chains, this beta chain is off target, and its count is uninformative. The chain links TRBV5-1 to TRBJ2-1; D uncertain. Germline values: CDR1 SGHRS, CDR2 YFSETQ. V was clipped by 0 bases and J by 7 bases, with 14 bases between them. This CDR3 is 15 amino acids long. The CDR3 region is CASSLVVTGANEQFF. CDR3 DNA sequence: TGCGCCAGCAGCTTGGTAGTTACCGGAGCGAATGAGCAGTTCTTC.

On this clonotype: With the library built for alpha chains, this beta chain is off target and its frequency is not meaningful. This rearrangement joins TRBV2 to TRBJ2-5; 10 bases are shared with TRBD1. CDR1 is SNHLY and CDR2 is FYNNEI in the germline V gene. Losses at the gene ends were 5 bases for V and 8 bases for J; bases not matched to a gene: 11. CDR3 length: 15 residues. CDR3 bases: TGTGCCAGCAGTCGGGACAGGGGCCTTGGAGGAACCCAGTACTTC. Its protein product is CASSRDRGLGGTQYF.

This clonotype is medium-sized by share. This beta chain is a stray sequence in a library constructed for alpha chains; its clone size is not meaningful. This chain links TRBV25-1 with TRBJ1-2; TRBD1 matches 7 bases. Trimming took 5 bases from V and 6 from J; bases not matched to a gene: 9. The CDR3 runs to 14 residues. Germline loops: CDR1 MGHDK, CDR2 SYGVNS. The CDR3 reads CASSHLARGDGYTF. DNA for the CDR3: TGTGCCAGCAGTCACCTCGCCAGGGGGGATGGCTACACCTTC.

This clonotype has ten or more counts. For a library built for alpha chains, this beta chain is a stray read; little rests on its size. The rearrangement links TRBV5-1 to TRBJ2-1, with D unresolved. The CDR3 contains 15 residues. V was clipped by 2 bases and J by 0 bases, with 9 bases between them. CDR1 and CDR2 from the germline V gene are SGHRS and YFSETQ. CDR3 in amino acids: CASSLDGSSYNEQFF. The CDR3 nucleotides read TGCGCCAGCAGCTTAGACGGTAGCTCCTACAATGAGCAGTTCTTC. Full variable domain (outside the CDR3, taken from reference TRBV5-1 and TRBJ2-1): KAGVTQTPRYLIKTRGQQVTLSCSPISGHRSVSWYQQTPGQGLQFLFEYFSETQRNKGNFPGRFSGRQFSNSRSEMNVSTLELGDSALYLCASSLDGSSYNEQFFGPGTRLTVL.

This clonotype has ten or more counts. Little can be read into the size of this beta chain, an off-target read in a library designed for alpha chains. The gene calls are TRBV4-2 and TRBJ2-7; TRBD1 aligns across 8 bases. CDR1 is LGHNA, CDR2 YNFKEQ, per germline. The CDR3 has 15 amino acids. Losses at the gene ends were 4 bases for V and 7 bases for J; bases not matched to a gene: 12. The CDR3 DNA reads as TGTGCCAGCAGCCCGACCGGGACAGGATTGGAAGAGCAGTACTTC. Amino acid sequence: CASSPTGTGLEEQYF.

This clonotype was detected ten times or more. This beta chain lies outside the target of a library built for alpha chains; its clone size means little. The J gene is TRBJ2-7, the V gene TRBV9; 7 bases map to TRBD2. V lost 0 bases and J lost 2; bases outside the gene matches: 5. This CDR3 contains 15 residues. Per the germline V gene, CDR1 is SGDLS and CDR2 is YYNGEE. DNA of the CDR3: TGTGCCAGCAGCGTAGGGGGAGGGCCCACCTACGAGCAGTACTTC. Translation: CASSVGGGPTYEQYF.

The sample holds many counts of this clonotype. The size of this beta chain means little, since it is a stray read in a library made for alpha chains. The J gene is TRBJ1-3, the V gene TRBV7-2, with a possible D match to TRBD1 (5 bases). The CDR3 is 16 residues long. In germline, CDR1 is SGHTA, CDR2 FQGNSA. The V end lost 4 bases, the J end lost 0 bases, and 13 bases lay between the germline ends. The DNA for the CDR3 is TGTGCCAGCAGCTCCCAGACGGGGGGCTCTGGAAACACCATATATTTT. Protein product: CASSSQTGGSGNTIYF.

This clonotype occurred many times. This beta chain slipped into a library made for alpha chains as a stray read, so its size is not meaningful. The J gene is TRBJ2-7, the V gene TRBV19; 9 bases are a match to TRBD1. The ends lost 6 bases at V and 4 bases at J; junction bases unmatched: 10. CDR3 size: 15 residues. Germline CDR1 reads LNHDA; CDR2 reads SQIVND (reference sequence). The CDR3 nucleotides are TGTGCCAGTAGGAGACAGGGGGATTATCCATACGAGCAGTACTTC. Amino acid sequence: CASRRQGDYPYEQYF.

There are many counts of this clonotype. Because this beta chain is a stray read in a library intended to capture alpha chains, its abundance should not be given much weight. The chain links TRBV7-9 to TRBJ2-1; D is possibly TRBD2 (5 bases). Between the trimmed V and J ends, which lost 0 bases and 6 bases, there was a span of 15 bases. Germline CDR1 reads SEHNR; CDR2 reads FQNEAQ (reference sequence). CDR3 length: 16 amino acids. CDR3 in amino acids: CASSLAQPAEGNEQFF. The DNA for the CDR3 is TGTGCCAGCAGCTTAGCGCAGCCAGCAGAGGGCAATGAGCAGTTCTTC.

This clonotype was observed a handful of times. The junction and the germline gene differ at one end; a read error may be behind it. This beta chain is a stray sequence in a library constructed for alpha chains; its clone size is not meaningful. The rearrangement joins TRBV7-9 to TRBJ2-2; the match to TRBD1 covers 7 bases. CDR1 is SEHNR and CDR2 is FQNEAQ in the germline V gene (reference sequence). The CDR3 has 16 amino acids. The chain's CDR3 is CASSLRGTAKTGELFF. The CDR3 DNA reads TGTGCCAGCAGCTTAAGGGGGACAGCGAAAACCGGGGAGCTGTTTTTT.

In its sample, this clonotype was seen many times. Being off target in a library aimed at alpha chains, this beta chain has a size of little meaning. The CDR3 sequence: CASSQDLDEQYF. The CDR3 DNA reads as TGTGCCAGCAGCCAAGATTTGGACGAGCAGTACTTC. This sequence joins TRBV4-2 and TRBJ2-7; D gene unclear. The CDR3 spans 12 residues. CDR1 is LGHNA, CDR2 YNFKEQ, per germline. Trimming removed 0 bases from V and 5 bases from J, with 5 bases in between.

This clonotype showed up many times. With the library built for alpha chains, this beta chain is off target and its frequency is not meaningful. The chain has TRBV4-2 and TRBJ1-4; tentatively, D is TRBD1 (6 bases). The CDR3 has 17 amino acids. CDR1 is LGHNA and CDR2 is YNFKEQ in the germline V gene. V lost 0 bases and J lost 0, with 11 bases in between. This CDR3 is CASSQEGGGATNEKLFF. CDR3 sequence (DNA): TGTGCCAGCAGCCAAGAAGGAGGGGGGGCAACTAATGAAAAACTGTTTTTT.

There are many counts of this clonotype. Being off target in a library aimed at alpha chains, this beta chain has a size of little meaning. The chain joins TRBV20-1 to TRBJ1-1; D unclear. V lost 1 base, J lost 0 bases, and 12 bases lay in between. The CDR3 covers 15 residues. Germline CDR1 reads DFQATT; CDR2 reads SNEGSKA (reference sequence). CDR3 sequence (DNA): TGCAGTGCTAGAGTGCCGGCACAGATGAACACTGAAGCTTTCTTT. Encoded protein: CSARVPAQMNTEAFF.

This clonotype is labeled as medium-sized. This beta chain slipped into a library made for alpha chains as a stray read, so its size is not meaningful. V usage is TRBV5-1 and J usage is TRBJ1-1; D gene uncertain. Trimming shortened V by 0 bases and J by 2 bases, and 5 bases separated the two germline ends. This CDR3 region has 13 residues. Germline V gene data show CDR1 as SGHRS and CDR2 as YFSETQ. The CDR3 spells CASSLGVNTEAFF. In DNA, the CDR3 is TGCGCCAGCAGCTTGGGGGTAAACACTGAAGCTTTCTTT. The whole variable domain, filled in from reference TRBV5-1 and TRBJ1-1, reads KAGVTQTPRYLIKTRGQQVTLSCSPISGHRSVSWYQQTPGQGLQFLFEYFSETQRNKGNFPGRFSGRQFSNSRSEMNVSTLELGDSALYLCASSLGVNTEAFFGQGTRLTVV.

This clonotype is termed medium-sized. This beta chain was picked up by a library intended for alpha chains and is off target, so its count carries little meaning. The chain joins TRBV27 to TRBJ2-3; tentative D call: TRBD2 (5 bases). Trimming took off 5 bases at V and 4 bases at J, with 10 bases between the two ends. Germline V gene data show CDR1 as MNHEY and CDR2 as SMNVEV (reference sequence). This CDR3 spans 13 amino acids. The CDR3 nucleotides read TGTGCCAGCAGTCCCGCTAGCTCAGATACGCAGTATTTT. This encodes CASSPASSDTQYF.

As concerns this clonotype: This beta chain was picked up by a library intended for alpha chains and is off target, so its count carries little meaning. The gene calls are TRBV7-9 and TRBJ2-7; 9 positions match TRBD2. This CDR3 spans 15 amino acids. J was trimmed by 4 bases and V by 5 bases; bases with no gene match: 9. Germline V gene lookup returns CDR1 SEHNR and CDR2 FQNEAQ (reference sequence). The CDR3 nucleotides read TGTGCCAGCAGCCGAGGGAGCGGGAGGCGGTACGAGCAGTACTTC. This codes for CASSRGSGRRYEQYF.

For this clonotype: A junction end diverges from the germline sequence, so it may reflect a read error. A library made for alpha chains picked up this beta chain off target, so its size means little. V usage is TRBV5-1 and J usage is TRBJ1-2; TRBD1 matches at 7 bases. Germline CDR1 reads SGHRS; CDR2 reads YFSETQ. The CDR3 sequence is 16 residues long. CDR3 loop: CASSPNVGTASYGCTF. CDR3 coding DNA: TGCGCCAGCAGCCCGAATGTCGGGACAGCGAGCTATGGCTGCACCTTC.

Only a few counts were recorded for this clonotype. Being off target in a library aimed at alpha chains, this beta chain has a size of little meaning. V usage is TRBV29-1 and J usage is TRBJ2-7, with D perhaps being TRBD1 or TRBD2 (5 bases each). The CDR3 consists of 12 residues. Germline V gene lookup returns CDR1 SQVTM and CDR2 ANQGSEA. V lost 0 bases and J lost 5, with 8 bases in between. As DNA, the CDR3 is TGCAGCGTTGAAGACAGGGACGACGAGCAGTACTTC. It codes for CSVEDRDDEQYF.

This clonotype has ten or more counts. This beta chain lies outside the target of a library built for alpha chains; its clone size means little. The V and J genes are TRBV20-1 and TRBJ2-1; perhaps TRBD2 as D (6 bases). V lost 0 bases to trimming and J lost 2 bases, with 11 bases between them. Looked up from germline, CDR1 is DFQATT and CDR2 is SNEGSKA (reference sequence). The CDR3 has 15 residues. The CDR3 nucleotides are TGCAGTGCTAGAGATATCCGGGAGACCTACAATGAGCAGTTCTTC. This codes for CSARDIRETYNEQFF.

This clonotype is classed as large (0.1 to 1%). This beta chain is a stray read from a library made for alpha chains; its abundance is not meaningful. The rearrangement links TRBV12-3 or TRBV12-4 to TRBJ2-7; possible D gene TRBD1, 6 bases. CDR3 length: 12 amino acids. The germline V and J ends were trimmed by 4 bases and 3 bases, with 7 bases remaining between them. For the CDR3, the DNA is TGTGCCAGCAGTTACAGGGTCTACGAGCAGTACTTC. Its translation is CASSYRVYEQYF.

This clonotype is judged medium-sized. This beta chain was picked up by a library intended for alpha chains and is off target, so its count carries little meaning. The rearrangement uses TRBV4-2 and TRBJ1-1; D is perhaps TRBD1 (6 bases). Germline V lookup: CDR1 LGHNA, CDR2 YNFKEQ. Between the trimmed V and J ends, which lost 3 bases and 2 bases, there was a span of 13 bases. The CDR3 has 15 amino acids. The CDR3 bases are TGTGCCAGCAGCCATGAACCGGGACAAAACACTGAAGCTTTCTTT. Its protein product is CASSHEPGQNTEAFF.

This clonotype appeared many times. This beta chain is an unintended read in a library built for alpha chains; its size means little. Here the CDR3 DNA reads TGCAGTGCTAGAGCCGGTCGGGGGGCATTGGGCTACGAGCAGTACTTC. Translating it yields CSARAGRGALGYEQYF. The gene calls are TRBV20-1 and TRBJ2-7; D perhaps matches TRBD2 (7 bases). V shed 1 base and J shed 3 bases, with 19 bases lying between them. Germline V gene sequence: CDR1 DFQATT, CDR2 SNEGSKA (reference sequence). The CDR3 covers 16 residues.

This clonotype has a handful of counts. In a library made to pick up alpha chains, this beta chain is a stray read with a size that means little. The chain combines TRBV20-1 with TRBJ1-5; no clear D gene. Germline V lookup: CDR1 DFQATT, CDR2 SNEGSKA (reference sequence). CDR3 length: 12 residues. Trimming took off 6 bases at V and 7 bases at J, with 13 bases between the two ends. This chain's CDR3 is CSALTGGQPQHF. Written as DNA, the CDR3 is TGCAGTGCCCTGACGGGAGGGCAGCCCCAGCATTTT.

This clonotype showed up many times. The library was designed around alpha chains, so this beta chain is a stray read whose abundance carries little weight. The rearrangement joins TRBV18 to TRBJ2-3; D gene ambiguous. Trimming pared 2 bases from V and 5 bases from J, leaving 5 bases between. Germline CDR1 is KGHSH and CDR2 is LQKENI. The CDR3 has 12 amino acids. The CDR3 spells CASSPGRDTQYF. The CDR3 bases are TGTGCCAGCTCACCAGGACGAGATACGCAGTATTTT.

This clonotype was counted between two and nine times. At one end the junction does not follow the germline gene, possibly because of a read error. This beta chain was picked up by a library intended for alpha chains and is off target, so its count carries little meaning. CDR3 DNA sequence: TGTGCTAGCAGCTTAGTTGAGAGTACCCAAGAGACCCAGTACTTC. This encodes CASSLVESTQETQYF. V and J are TRBV7-7 and TRBJ2-5; D is uncertain. CDR3 length: 15 amino acids. The germline CDR1 and CDR2 sequences are SSHAT and FNYEAQ (reference sequence). The entire variable domain, with the rest obtained from reference TRBV7-7 and TRBJ2-5, is as follows: GAGVSQSPRYKVTKRGQDVTLRCDPISSHATLYWYQQALGQGPEFLTYFNYEAQPDKSGLPSDRFSAERPEGSISTLTIQRTEQRDSAMYRCASSLVESTQETQYFGPGTRLLVL.

In this sample, this clonotype turned up many times. The library was designed around alpha chains, so this beta chain is a stray read whose abundance carries little weight. The DNA of the CDR3 is TGTGCCAGCAGTCCCCGACAGGGCCAAACTAATGAAAAACTGTTTTTT. It specifies CASSPRQGQTNEKLFF. The chain is built from TRBV12-3 or TRBV12-4 and TRBJ1-4, with TRBD1 matching 7 bases. The V segment lost 5 bases and the J segment 1 base; nucleotides outside the gene matches: 7. CDR3 length equals 16 residues.

This clonotype was recorded many times. In a library made to pick up alpha chains, this beta chain is a stray read with a size that means little. The chain joins TRBV20-1 to TRBJ2-3, with 10 bases fitting TRBD2. CDR3 length: 15 amino acids. The J segment lost 0 bases and the V segment lost 6 bases, leaving 6 bases of the junction unmatched. Germline CDR1 is DFQATT and CDR2 is SNEGSKA (reference sequence). The CDR3 region has the DNA TGCAGTGCCGATATACTAGCGGGGAGCACAGATACGCAGTATTTT. Amino acid sequence: CSADILAGSTDTQYF.

Relative to its sample, this clonotype is medium-sized (0.01 to 0.1%). This beta chain lies outside the target of a library built for alpha chains; its clone size means little. This CDR3 reads CATSKDSYTNNEQFF. The CDR3 DNA is TGTGCCACCAGTAAGGACAGCTATACCAACAATGAGCAGTTCTTC. The chain carries TRBV24-1 and TRBJ2-1; tentatively, D is TRBD1 (6 bases). V was trimmed by 6 bases and J by 5 bases, leaving 16 bases between them. The CDR3 has 15 amino acids. Germline V lookup: CDR1 KGHDR, CDR2 SFDVKD.

This clonotype was observed many times. Found in a library prepared for alpha chains, this beta chain is an off-target read, and its abundance has little meaning. This rearrangement joins TRBV20-1 to TRBJ2-1, with 9 bases identical to TRBD2. This CDR3 is 14 amino acids long. V shed 5 bases and J 8 bases; nucleotides not matched to a gene: 10. The germline V gene has CDR1 DFQATT and CDR2 SNEGSKA (reference sequence). CDR3 sequence: CSAPSGTHRDEQFF. The DNA of the CDR3 is TGCAGTGCTCCTAGCGGGACCCACCGGGATGAGCAGTTCTTC.

This clonotype was detected only a few times. For a library built for alpha chains, this beta chain is a stray read; little rests on its size. The chain recombines TRBV3-1 with TRBJ2-5, with D unresolved. Germline V gene sequence: CDR1 LGHDT, CDR2 YNNKEL (reference sequence). The CDR3 spans 14 residues. V dropped 0 bases and J dropped 0 bases, with 5 bases sitting between them. CDR3 in amino acids: CASSQDTNQETQYF. The CDR3 region has the DNA TGTGCCAGCAGCCAAGATACAAACCAAGAGACCCAGTACTTC.

This clonotype was detected many times. This beta chain was picked up by a library intended for alpha chains and is off target, so its count carries little meaning. V is TRBV20-1 and J is TRBJ2-2; the D is unclear. CDR1 and CDR2 (germline): DFQATT, SNEGSKA (reference sequence). Trimming took 0 bases from V and 5 from J, leaving 10 bases between them. The CDR3 runs to 14 residues. The CDR3 nucleotides are TGCAGTGCTAGAGATTTACGTGGGACCGGGGAGCTGTTTTTT. It yields the protein CSARDLRGTGELFF.